Listed here are 11 T cell receptor beta chains from one sample, sequenced in a study of blood T cell repertoires in COVID-19. Sequencing was performed with immunoSEQ multiplex PCR; in TCRdb, only in-frame clones are kept and a portion is missing. The data hold 200,000 to 300,000 clones, with about 86% observed a single time. Sequences were obtained from peripheral blood. These receptors all stem from a woman older than 75 with acute or convalescent COVID-19.

The chain couples TRBV28 to TRBJ1-3, with TRBD1 identical over 8 bases. The CDR3 runs 15 residues. With V trimmed by 6 bases and J by 3 bases, 7 bases remained unmatched. Germline values: CDR1 MDHEN, CDR2 SYDVKM. The CDR3 loop reads CASSPVGQGGNTIYF. CDR3 coding DNA: TGTGCCAGCAGCCCCGTCGGACAGGGTGGAAACACCATATATTTT.

The V call is TRBV10-3, the J call TRBJ1-6, with a tentative D call TRBD1 (6 bases). This CDR3 contains 19 residues. Germline CDR1 reads ENHRY; CDR2 reads SYGVKD. V lost 0 bases and J lost 0, with 15 bases in between. The DNA of the CDR3 is TGTGCCATCAGTGAGTCCCTACAGGGATTGAGCTCCTATAATTCACCCCTCCACTTT. This sequence encodes CAISESLQGLSSYNSPLHF.

This clone showed up just once. The rearrangement links TRBV19 to TRBJ1-4, with a possible D match to TRBD1 (6 bases). Germline V gene data show CDR1 as LNHDA and CDR2 as SQIVND (reference sequence). The CDR3 runs to 17 residues. Between the trimmed V and J ends, which lost 6 bases and 0 bases, there was a span of 17 bases. CDR3: CASSPGGAVATNEKLFF. Here the CDR3 DNA reads TGTGCCAGTAGCCCCGGGGGGGCCGTTGCAACTAATGAAAAACTGTTTTTT.

This chain uses TRBV5-6 with TRBJ2-3, with a possible D match to TRBD2 (6 bases). Germline-derived CDR1 and CDR2 are SGHDT and YYEEEE. Trimming removed 4 bases from V and 6 bases from J, with 12 bases in between. The CDR3 consists of 13 residues. The CDR3 DNA sequence: TGTGCCAGCAGCCCGGGACTCATGGATACGCAGTATTTT. It codes for CASSPGLMDTQYF.

V is TRBV19 and J is TRBJ1-3; the D is unclear. Germline V gene lookup returns CDR1 LNHDA and CDR2 SQIVND (reference sequence). Trimming removed 7 bases at V and 0 bases at J, with 10 bases between. The CDR3 contains 14 residues. DNA of the CDR3: TGTGCCAGTACGGAGGACCACTCTGGAAACACCATATATTTT. Its protein product is CASTEDHSGNTIYF.

By proportion, this clone is medium-sized. The chain carries TRBV4-1 and TRBJ1-4; the D is unclear. This CDR3 comprises 18 residues. The ends were cut back, 3 bases at V and 7 bases at J, with 24 bases in the middle. Germline V lookup: CDR1 MGHRA, CDR2 YSYEKL. This CDR3 is CASSHQSTGVTAGEKLFF. CDR3 nucleotides: TGCGCCAGCAGCCACCAAAGCACCGGGGTCACGGCAGGTGAAAAACTGTTTTTT.

The chain combines TRBV10-3 with TRBJ2-2; maybe TRBD1 (5 bases). This CDR3 contains 14 residues. Germline V gene sequence: CDR1 ENHRY, CDR2 SYGVKD. V was pared by 4 bases and J by 2 bases, with 8 bases between. CDR3 protein: CAISGQPNTGELFF. The DNA of the CDR3 is TGTGCCATCAGTGGACAGCCAAACACCGGGGAGCTGTTTTTT.

The gene calls are TRBV7-9 and TRBJ1-4, with D perhaps matching TRBD1 (5 bases). Per germline, CDR1 SEHNR and CDR2 FQNEAQ (reference sequence). V was trimmed by 5 bases and J by 13 bases, leaving 20 bases between them. This CDR3 is 14 amino acids long. The CDR3 here is CASSRPTRSGGLFF. The CDR3 nucleotides are TGTGCCAGCAGCCGACCCACGCGGTCCGGGGGACTGTTTTTT.

The V gene is TRBV10-2, the J gene TRBJ2-7, with 9 bases that match TRBD1. The CDR3 is 14 residues long. The junction had 5 bases not matched to a gene; V was cut back by 6 bases and J by 2 bases. Looked up from germline, CDR1 is WSHSY and CDR2 is SAAADI. Here the CDR3 reads CASRRTGDPYEQYF. CDR3 sequence (DNA): TGCGCCAGCAGGCGGACAGGGGACCCCTACGAGCAGTACTTC.

Of note for this clone: In the same sample, other DNA sequences code for this CDR3. This rearrangement joins TRBV27 to TRBJ2-5, with D possibly being TRBD1 (6 bases). The germline gives CDR1 MNHEY, CDR2 SMNVEV (reference sequence). Trimming left V 0 bases short and J 0 bases short, with 23 bases between. This CDR3 is built from 20 residues. The CDR3 region has the DNA TGTGCCAGCAGTTTATCGCCGGGCGGACTTTGGACAGTTGACCAAGAGACCCAGTACTTC. This sequence encodes CASSLSPGGLWTVDQETQYF.

This sequence joins TRBV11-3 and TRBJ2-7; 7 nucleotides agree with TRBD1. J lost 3 bases, V lost 5 bases, and 19 bases had no gene match. Germline V gene sequence: CDR1 SGHNT, CDR2 YENEEA. The CDR3 covers 18 residues. The CDR3 DNA is TGTGCCAGCAGCCCTGGGACAGCTCCCAACGTTCTTTGCTACGAGCAGTACTTC. Its protein is CASSPGTAPNVLCYEQYF. Based on the CDR3 plus reference TRBV11-3 and TRBJ2-7, the full variable domain is EAGVVQSPRYKIIEKKQPVAFWCNPISGHNTLYWYLQNLGQGPELLIRYENEEAVDDSQLPKDRFSAERLKGVDSTLKIQPAELGDSAVYLCASSPGTAPNVLCYEQYFGPGTRLTVT.